This T cell receptor beta chain was found in a study of shared clonotypes between healthy human individuals. Study-level points and caveats: Naive CD4 clonotypes overlapped across several donors at about 5.3%.

Naive CD8 cells were CD45RO-negative, positively selected for CCR7, excluding terminally differentiated effector memory CD45RA+ cells. This table comes from immunoSEQ multiplex PCR, and its TCRdb copy is limited to in-frame clones, with some not included. The sample consists of about 2.1 million clones, about 94% of them appearing once. V shed 2 bases and J shed 5 bases, with 19 bases lying between them. Germline CDR1 PRHDT, CDR2 FYEKMQ (reference sequence). The CDR3 is 16 amino acids. As regards this clone: Antigen specificity is unknown.

V gene TRBV13 combines with J gene TRBJ2-7; D is perhaps TRBD1 or TRBD2 (6 bases each). The sequenced sample consisted of naive CD8+ T cells from PBMCs. This receptor was taken from a man aged 18 to 29 in good health. Some clones in this sample may be carry-over from other donors' samples. CDR3 region: CASSLSGFGGRDEQYF. In nucleotides, the CDR3 is TGTGCCAGCAGCTTATCTGGTTTTGGGGGGCGCGACGAGCAGTACTTC.